The rows below give T cell receptor beta chains drawn from one sample of a study of lymphopenia after photon versus proton radiotherapy. Using immunoSEQ multiplex PCR, the repertoire was profiled, and TCRdb retains in-frame clones only, with some absent. The table includes some 20,000 clones, about nine tenths detected once. The sample in question was peripheral blood, obtained from a patient treated with proton-based radiotherapy. The receptors were sampled from a man between 65 and 85 years old with pancreatic cancer. Both conserved end residues are part of each CDR3.

V gene,J gene,CDR3 protein
TRBV14,TRBJ2-3,CASSQDLGPDTQYF
TRBV11-2,TRBJ2-2,CASSRFRGNTGELFF
TRBV5-1,TRBJ1-1,CASSLFGQEGTEAFF
TRBV19,TRBJ2-1,CASSILRTGFYGEQFF
TRBV19,TRBJ2-2,CASSFLETNTGELFF
TRBV11-3,TRBJ1-1,CASSTDRNTEAFF
TRBV11-3,TRBJ2-7,CASSFSSYEQYF
TRBV19,TRBJ1-2,CASPGYGYTF
TRBV6-1,TRBJ1-6,CASSEPGGRSPLHF
TRBV10-3,TRBJ2-1,CAISEVGKYNEQFF
TRBV7-8,TRBJ2-1,CASSLERGDNNEQFF
TRBV7-9,TRBJ2-7,CASSLQTGREQYF
TRBV5-1,TRBJ2-1,CASSGTSGFYNEQFF
TRBV7-9,TRBJ2-5,CASSPIGGTGKTQYF
TRBV4-2,TRBJ1-1,CASSPQGQGTEAFF
TRBV6-5,TRBJ1-1,CASTAGGVETEAFF
TRBV9,TRBJ1-2,CASRQGASIRGYTF
TRBV10-3,TRBJ2-1,CAIKGAGGAASYNEQFF
TRBV5-3,TRBJ2-3,CARSSRAGETDTQYF
TRBV7-3,TRBJ1-2,CASGRGAIQYGYTF
TRBV19,TRBJ2-7,CASSLTGAGAWYEQYF
TRBV27,TRBJ1-2,CASSLSTGGVSGYTF
TRBV19,TRBJ1-4,CASDTLGNSGKLFF
TRBV27,TRBJ2-3,CASTFWPATDTQYF
TRBV10-3,TRBJ1-2,CAISGTAGGYTF
TRBV4-1,TRBJ2-7,CASSQESSQNYEQYF
TRBV11-1,-,CASSLLRGAGFSYEQYF
TRBV14,TRBJ2-7,CASSQDARHSDYEQYF
TRBV27,TRBJ1-1,CASSQGGFTEAFF
TRBV4-1,TRBJ1-3,CASSQDSGNTIYF
TRBV29-1,TRBJ2-7,CSGADTTYEQYF
TRBV27,TRBJ1-4,CASSLTSAGRYEKLFF
TRBV5-1,TRBJ1-6,CASSSTVDSPLHF